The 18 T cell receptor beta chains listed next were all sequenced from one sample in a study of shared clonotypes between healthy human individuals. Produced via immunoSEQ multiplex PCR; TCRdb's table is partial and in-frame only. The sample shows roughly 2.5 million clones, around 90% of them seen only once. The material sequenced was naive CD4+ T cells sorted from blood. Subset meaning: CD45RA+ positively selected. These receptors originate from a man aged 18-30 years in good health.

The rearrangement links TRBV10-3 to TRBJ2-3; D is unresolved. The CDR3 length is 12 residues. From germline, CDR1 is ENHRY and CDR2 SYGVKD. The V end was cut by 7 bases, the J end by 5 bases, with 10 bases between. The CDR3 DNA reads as TGTGCCATCATGGCCTATGGAGATACGCAGTATTTT. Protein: CAIMAYGDTQYF.

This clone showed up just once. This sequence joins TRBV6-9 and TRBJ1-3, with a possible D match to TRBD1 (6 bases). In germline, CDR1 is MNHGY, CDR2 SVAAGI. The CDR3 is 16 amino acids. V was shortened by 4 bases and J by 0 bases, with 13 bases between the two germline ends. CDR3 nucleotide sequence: TGTGCCAGCAGTTCCTCAGGGGCCAGCTCTGGAAACACCATATATTTT. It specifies CASSSSGASSGNTIYF.

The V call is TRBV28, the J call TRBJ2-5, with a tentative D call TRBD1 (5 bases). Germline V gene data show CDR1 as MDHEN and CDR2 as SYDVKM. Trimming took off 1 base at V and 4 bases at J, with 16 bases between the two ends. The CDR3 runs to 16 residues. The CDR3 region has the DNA TGTGCCAGCAGTTTATTGTCTTTGGGGCCACCAGAGACCCAGTACTTC. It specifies CASSLLSLGPPETQYF.

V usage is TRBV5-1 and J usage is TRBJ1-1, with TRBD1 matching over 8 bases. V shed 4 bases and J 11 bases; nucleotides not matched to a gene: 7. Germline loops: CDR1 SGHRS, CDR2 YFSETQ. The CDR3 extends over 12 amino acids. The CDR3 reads CASSLDRELAFF. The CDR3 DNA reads TGCGCCAGCAGCCTGGACAGGGAGCTCGCTTTCTTT.

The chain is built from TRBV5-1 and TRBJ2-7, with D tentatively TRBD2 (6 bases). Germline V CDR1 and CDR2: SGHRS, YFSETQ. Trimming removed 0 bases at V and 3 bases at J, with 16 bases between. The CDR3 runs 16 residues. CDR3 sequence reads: CASSLEGGGSNYEQYF. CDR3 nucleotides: TGCGCCAGCAGCTTGGAAGGTGGGGGGTCGAACTACGAGCAGTACTTC.

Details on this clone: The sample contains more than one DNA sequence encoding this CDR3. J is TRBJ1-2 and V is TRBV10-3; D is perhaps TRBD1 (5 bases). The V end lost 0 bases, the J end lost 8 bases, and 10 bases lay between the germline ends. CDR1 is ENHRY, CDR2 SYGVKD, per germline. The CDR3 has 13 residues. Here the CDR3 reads CAISESGEGGYTF. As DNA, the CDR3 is TGTGCCATCAGTGAGTCGGGGGAAGGGGGCTACACCTTC.

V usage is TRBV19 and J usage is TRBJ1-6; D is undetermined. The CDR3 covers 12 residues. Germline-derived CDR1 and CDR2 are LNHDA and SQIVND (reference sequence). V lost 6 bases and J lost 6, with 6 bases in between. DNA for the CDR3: TGTGCCAGTAGGGGGTCTAATTCACCCCTCCACTTT. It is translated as CASRGSNSPLHF.

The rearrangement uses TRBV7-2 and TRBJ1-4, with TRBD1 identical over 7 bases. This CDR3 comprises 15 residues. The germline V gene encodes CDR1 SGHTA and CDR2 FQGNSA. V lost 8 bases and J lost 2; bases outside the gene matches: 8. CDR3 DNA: TGTGCCAGCGGGAGGGGGCAAAACACTAATGAAAAACTGTTTTTT. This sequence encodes CASGRGQNTNEKLFF.

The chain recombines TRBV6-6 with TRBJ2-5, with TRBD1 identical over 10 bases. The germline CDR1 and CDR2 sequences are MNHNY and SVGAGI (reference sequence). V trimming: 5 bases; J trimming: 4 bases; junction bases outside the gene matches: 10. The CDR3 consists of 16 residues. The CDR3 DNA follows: TGTGCCAGCAGTGGAAGGGACAGGGGCCGGGGAGAGACCCAGTACTTC. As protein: CASSGRDRGRGETQYF.

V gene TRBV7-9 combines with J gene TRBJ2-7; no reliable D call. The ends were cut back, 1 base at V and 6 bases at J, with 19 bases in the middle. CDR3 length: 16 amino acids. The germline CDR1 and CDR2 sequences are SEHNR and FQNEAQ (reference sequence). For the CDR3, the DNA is TGTGCCAGCAGCTTAGATCCCTTGAGGATCGAGTCCGAGCAGTACTTC. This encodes CASSLDPLRIESEQYF.

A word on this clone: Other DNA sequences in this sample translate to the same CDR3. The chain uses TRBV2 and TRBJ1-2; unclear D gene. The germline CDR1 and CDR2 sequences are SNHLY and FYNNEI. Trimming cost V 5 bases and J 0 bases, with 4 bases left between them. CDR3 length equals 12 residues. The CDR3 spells CASSTANYGYTF. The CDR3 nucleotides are TGTGCCAGCAGTACAGCTAACTATGGCTACACCTTC.

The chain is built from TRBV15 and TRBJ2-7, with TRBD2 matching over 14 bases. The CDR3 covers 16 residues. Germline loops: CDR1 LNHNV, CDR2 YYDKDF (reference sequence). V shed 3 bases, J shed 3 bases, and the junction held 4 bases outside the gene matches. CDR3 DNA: TGTGCCACCAGCAGCCCCGGGACTAGCGGGAGCTACGAGCAGTACTTC. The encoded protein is CATSSPGTSGSYEQYF.

CDR3 DNA: TGTGCCAGCAGCTTAGCCAGGGTCGGCCAAGAGACCCAGTACTTC. This encodes CASSLARVGQETQYF. The rearrangement links TRBV7-9 to TRBJ2-5; a possible D gene is TRBD1 (5 bases). V was trimmed by 0 bases and J by 1 base, leaving 9 bases between them. CDR3 length equals 15 residues. CDR1 and CDR2 (germline): SEHNR, FQNEAQ (reference sequence).

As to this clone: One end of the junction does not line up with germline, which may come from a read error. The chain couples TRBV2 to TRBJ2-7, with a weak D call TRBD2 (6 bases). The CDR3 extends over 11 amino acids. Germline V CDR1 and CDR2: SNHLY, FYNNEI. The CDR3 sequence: CASREGPQRVF. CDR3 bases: TGTGCCAGCAGGGAGGGCCCCCAACGTGTCTTC.

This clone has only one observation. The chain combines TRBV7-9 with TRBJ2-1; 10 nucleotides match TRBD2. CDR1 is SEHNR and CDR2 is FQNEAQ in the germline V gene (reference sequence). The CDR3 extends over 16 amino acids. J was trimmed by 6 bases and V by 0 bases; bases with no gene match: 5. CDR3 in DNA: TGTGCCAGCAGCTTAGCCTTAGCGGGGGGCCGCAATGAGCAGTTCTTC. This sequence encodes CASSLALAGGRNEQFF.

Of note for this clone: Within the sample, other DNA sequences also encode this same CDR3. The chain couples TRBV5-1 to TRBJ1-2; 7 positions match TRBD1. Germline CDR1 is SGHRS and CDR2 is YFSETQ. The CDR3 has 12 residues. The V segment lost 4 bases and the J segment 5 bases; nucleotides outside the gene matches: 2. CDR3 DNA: TGCGCCAGCAGCCAGGACAGGTATGGCTACACCTTC. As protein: CASSQDRYGYTF.

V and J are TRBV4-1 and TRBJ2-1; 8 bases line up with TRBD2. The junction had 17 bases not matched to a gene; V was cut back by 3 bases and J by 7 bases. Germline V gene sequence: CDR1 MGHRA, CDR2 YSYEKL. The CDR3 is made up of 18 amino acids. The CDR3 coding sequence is TGCGCCAGCAGCCAGCTCCCCCCCGTACTACTAGCGGTAAATGAGCAGTTCTTC. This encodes CASSQLPPVLLAVNEQFF.

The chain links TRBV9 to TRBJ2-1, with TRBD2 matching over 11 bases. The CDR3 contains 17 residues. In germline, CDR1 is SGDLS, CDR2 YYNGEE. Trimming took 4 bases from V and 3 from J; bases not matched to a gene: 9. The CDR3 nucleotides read TGTGCCAGCAGCTCGCGACTAGCGGGGAACCTCTACAATGAGCAGTTCTTC. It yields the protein CASSSRLAGNLYNEQFF.